Sequencing of this T cell receptor (beta chain) was carried out in a study of CD8 T cells in Susac syndrome. CDR1 SGHTA and CDR2 FQGTGA come from the germline V gene. J was trimmed by 8 bases and V by 5 bases; bases with no gene match: 14. This CDR3 region has 17 residues. TCR beta sequencing covered blood CD8+ and CD4+ T cells. Those who served as multiple sclerosis controls were treatment-naive patients with stable or active relapsing-remitting disease. TEMRA cells underwent FACS enrichment and CD8+ and CD4+ T cells underwent negative isolation. RNA in amounts of roughly 0.5 to 1 ug was reverse transcribed with random hexamers. An immunoSEQ multiplex PCR amplified TCR beta CDR3 over 54 Vbeta and 13 Jbeta. TCRdb independently ran MiXCR on the immunoSEQ multiplex PCR reads; one entry per CDR3 protein. The sample shows more than 250,000 distinct CDR3 sequences, 92% of them seen only once.

Sequenced: CD4+ T cells from PBMCs. V gene TRBV7-3 combines with J gene TRBJ2-3; 12 nucleotides match TRBD2. This receptor was obtained from a human donor with multiple sclerosis. In nucleotides, the CDR3 is TGTGCCAGCAGCCCCGACGGGCTAGCGGGGGGGGGTAGTACGCAGTATTTT. As protein: CASSPDGLAGGGSTQYF.